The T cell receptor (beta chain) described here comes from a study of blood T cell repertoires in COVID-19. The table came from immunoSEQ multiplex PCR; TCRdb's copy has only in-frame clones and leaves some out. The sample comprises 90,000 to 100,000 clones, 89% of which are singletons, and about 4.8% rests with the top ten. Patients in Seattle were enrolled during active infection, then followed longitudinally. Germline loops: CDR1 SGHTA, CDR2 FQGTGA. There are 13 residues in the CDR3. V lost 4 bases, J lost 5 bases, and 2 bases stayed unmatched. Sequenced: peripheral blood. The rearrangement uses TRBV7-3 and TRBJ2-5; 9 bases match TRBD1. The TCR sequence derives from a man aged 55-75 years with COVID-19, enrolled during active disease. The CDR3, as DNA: TGTGCCAGCAGCTCCGGACAGGGGGAGACCCAGTACTTC. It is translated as CASSSGQGETQYF.